The clone carrying this T cell receptor (beta chain) is a singleton in its sample. The antigen is not known. These data belong to a study of T cell repertoires in cytomegalovirus infection. Overall study context: Public TCR beta signatures indicated both CMV infection and matching HLA type. Findings and caveats of the study: Dominating the ex vivo response were TCR beta clonotypes that were CMV-specific and HLA-C-restricted. Pooled public TCR beta family frequency picked out CMV carriers with the relevant HLA.

TCRdb re-called the reads through MiXCR, storing one row per CDR3 protein. The data hold about 110,000 distinct CDR3 sequences, with roughly 9.1% observed a single time. The CDR3 spans 16 residues. Germline assignment: CDR1 KGHSH and CDR2 LQKENI. Trimming took 5 bases from V and 6 from J, leaving 20 bases between them. This receptor was identified in a human donor in good health (CMV status not recorded). Some clones in this sample may be carry-over from other donors' samples. The sequencing sample was made of PBMCs, sequenced either directly or after in vitro stimulation (not recorded which). The V gene is TRBV18, the J gene TRBJ2-1; D is ambiguous. The CDR3 DNA is TGTGCCAGCTCATCCACTTTGAGTGGGTGGCGCAATGAGCAGTTCTTC. It specifies CASSSTLSGWRNEQFF.